Below, 18 T cell receptor beta chains from the same sample are listed, as sequenced in a study of blood T cell repertoires in COVID-19 (dated by TCRdb to about 2020). Libraries were prepared through the immunoSEQ multiplex PCR assay. TCRdb provides this immuneACCESS table in a form limited to in-frame rearrangements. Some clones are lacking; in checked studies, under half of them reflect an unresolved V gene, and why the rest are absent is not known. This sample lists about 140,000 clones; more than 80% were detected once. The top ten clonotypes cover approximately 4.3% of the sample. Sequenced input: PBMCs or T cells enriched from blood (not recorded which). These receptors all stem from a man in his forties or fifties who had recovered from COVID-19.

This chain uses TRBV24-1 with TRBJ2-2, with 7 bases aligning to TRBD1. The J segment lost 0 bases and the V segment lost 12 bases, leaving 3 bases of the junction unmatched. Germline values: CDR1 KGHDR, CDR2 SFDVKD. This CDR3 spans 13 amino acids. CDR3 coding DNA: TGTGCCTCCACAGGGGCGAACACCGGGGAGCTGTTTTTT. Protein sequence: CASTGANTGELFF.

CDR3 region: CASSAQVSGNTIYF. The DNA for the CDR3 is TGCGCCAGCAGCGCACAGGTCTCTGGAAACACCATATATTTT. The chain recombines TRBV5-1 with TRBJ1-3, with D possibly TRBD1 on 5 matching bases. Germline V gene data show CDR1 as SGHRS and CDR2 as YFSETQ. Between the trimmed V and J ends, which lost 4 bases and 0 bases, there was a span of 8 bases. The CDR3 extends over 14 amino acids. Complete variable domain (other parts from reference TRBV5-1 and TRBJ1-3): KAGVTQTPRYLIKTRGQQVTLSCSPISGHRSVSWYQQTPGQGLQFLFEYFSETQRNKGNFPGRFSGRQFSNSRSEMNVSTLELGDSALYLCASSAQVSGNTIYFGEGSWLTVV.

The chain has TRBV7-9 and TRBJ2-1, with 7 bases fitting TRBD2. This CDR3 has 15 residues. V trimming: 3 bases; J trimming: 7 bases; junction bases outside the gene matches: 9. Germline V gene sequence: CDR1 SEHNR, CDR2 FQNEAQ (reference sequence). CDR3 sequence: CASSLDGTIGNEQFF. The CDR3 DNA reads TGTGCCAGCAGCTTGGACGGGACTATCGGGAATGAGCAGTTCTTC.

V and J are TRBV28 and TRBJ1-6; D gene unclear. Germline CDR1 and CDR2: MDHEN and SYDVKM. V was cut by 5 bases and J by 3 bases, with 2 bases left in between. The CDR3 is 12 amino acids. CDR3 amino acids: CASSLYNSPLHF. The CDR3 nucleotides are TGTGCCAGCAGTCTCTATAATTCACCCCTCCACTTT. The complete variable domain, with remaining parts taken from reference TRBV28 and TRBJ1-6, reads DVKVTQSSRYLVKRTGEKVFLECVQDMDHENMFWYRQDPGLGLRLIYFSYDVKMKEKGDIPEGYSVSREKKERFSLILESASTNQTSMYLCASSLYNSPLHFGNGTRLTVT.

The chain has TRBV15 and TRBJ2-1; TRBD2 matches at 11 bases. In germline, CDR1 is LNHNV, CDR2 YYDKDF (reference sequence). The trim removed 4 bases at V and 7 bases at J, leaving 6 bases unmatched. The CDR3 has 15 residues. CDR3 loop: CATSILAGAWNEQFF. The CDR3 coding sequence is TGTGCCACCAGCATACTAGCGGGAGCATGGAATGAGCAGTTCTTC.

J is TRBJ1-1 and V is TRBV5-8; no clear D. Trimming removed 2 bases from V and 4 bases from J, with 15 bases in between. CDR1 SGHTS and CDR2 YDEGEE come from the germline V gene. The CDR3 is 15 residues long. CDR3 sequence: CASSFNSRVFTEAFF. The CDR3 coding sequence is TGTGCCAGCAGCTTTAATAGTCGAGTCTTCACTGAAGCTTTCTTT. Based on the CDR3 plus reference TRBV5-8 and TRBJ1-1, the full variable domain is EAGVTQSPTHLIKTRGQQATLRCSPISGHTSVYWYQQALGLGLQFLLWYDEGEERNRGNFPPRFSGRQFPNYSSELNVNALELEDSALYLCASSFNSRVFTEAFFGQGTRLTVV.

V usage is TRBV28 and J usage is TRBJ1-1; the match to TRBD1 covers 9 bases. The V segment lost 8 bases and the J segment 3 bases; nucleotides outside the gene matches: 7. This CDR3 comprises 14 residues. CDR1 and CDR2 from the germline V gene are MDHEN and SYDVKM. This chain's CDR3 is CASRSQGAHTEAFF. The CDR3 DNA reads as TGTGCCAGCCGATCACAGGGGGCTCACACTGAAGCTTTCTTT. Full variable domain (outside the CDR3, taken from reference TRBV28 and TRBJ1-1): DVKVTQSSRYLVKRTGEKVFLECVQDMDHENMFWYRQDPGLGLRLIYFSYDVKMKEKGDIPEGYSVSREKKERFSLILESASTNQTSMYLCASRSQGAHTEAFFGQGTRLTVV.

The chain links TRBV7-2 to TRBJ2-2, with 8 bases fitting TRBD1. Germline V gene lookup returns CDR1 SGHTA and CDR2 FQGNSA. The ends lost 2 bases at V and 5 bases at J; junction bases unmatched: 7. This CDR3 has 16 residues. CDR3 coding DNA: TGTGCCAGCAGCTTAAGGACAGGGATGTTGACCGGGGAGCTGTTTTTT. Translating it yields CASSLRTGMLTGELFF.

V gene TRBV2 combines with J gene TRBJ2-7, with 7 bases that match TRBD1. The CDR3 has 14 residues. V lost 6 bases and J lost 3; bases outside the gene matches: 8. Looked up from germline, CDR1 is SNHLY and CDR2 is FYNNEI. CDR3 DNA sequence: TGTGCCAGCAGCTATGGACAGGCCAACTACGAGCAGTACGTC. Translating gives CASSYGQANYEQYV.

The gene calls are TRBV19 and TRBJ2-7; no clear D gene. From germline, CDR1 is LNHDA and CDR2 SQIVND (reference sequence). Between the trimmed V and J ends, which lost 3 bases and 2 bases, there was a span of 11 bases. The CDR3 is made up of 14 amino acids. Here the CDR3 reads CASSIQTFAYEQYF. The CDR3 nucleotides are TGTGCCAGTAGTATCCAGACATTCGCCTACGAGCAGTACTTC. The whole variable domain, filled in from reference TRBV19 and TRBJ2-7, reads DGGITQSPKYLFRKEGQNVTLSCEQNLNHDAMYWYRQDPGQGLRLIYYSQIVNDFQKGDIAEGYSVSREKKESFPLTVTSAQKNPTAFYLCASSIQTFAYEQYFGPGTRLTVT.

The chain combines TRBV27 with TRBJ2-5; a possible D gene is TRBD1 (5 bases). CDR1 is MNHEY, CDR2 SMNVEV, per germline (reference sequence). This CDR3 is 14 amino acids long. The ends were cut back, 5 bases at V and 2 bases at J, with 12 bases in the middle. The CDR3 DNA reads TGTGCCAGCAGTCGCAGGGCCCGACAAGAGACCCAGTACTTC. Its translation: CASSRRARQETQYF.

The chain links TRBV18 to TRBJ2-7; TRBD1 might be the D (7 bases). CDR1 is KGHSH, CDR2 LQKENI, per germline. This CDR3 contains 14 residues. V lost 2 bases to trimming and J lost 3 bases, with 11 bases between them. The CDR3 region has the DNA TGTGCCAGCTCACCAAGGCAGGGGGGCTACGAGCAGTACGTC. This encodes CASSPRQGGYEQYV.

This clone showed up just a few times. The chain couples TRBV2 to TRBJ2-3, with unresolved D. With 6 bases removed from V and 2 bases from J, the gap between germline ends came to 3 bases. There are 11 residues in the CDR3. Germline lookup yields CDR1 SNHLY and CDR2 FYNNEI. In nucleotides, the CDR3 is TGTGCCAGCAGCAACACAGATACGCAGTATTTT. It is translated as CASSNTDTQYF.

V gene TRBV27 combines with J gene TRBJ1-1; possibly TRBD1 for D (5 bases). CDR3 length: 12 amino acids. Deletions cut 7 bases from V and 7 bases from J, with 13 bases between. Germline lookup yields CDR1 MNHEY and CDR2 SMNVEV (reference sequence). For the CDR3, the DNA is TGTGCCAGCACCTCTCAGGGTGGTGAAGCTTTCTTT. Its protein is CASTSQGGEAFF.

This chain links TRBV29-1 with TRBJ1-5, with 8 bases aligning to TRBD1. CDR3 size: 12 residues. CDR1 and CDR2 from the germline V gene are SQVTM and ANQGSEA. V dropped 6 bases and J dropped 5; count of bases not matched to a gene: 3. CDR3 residues: CSVGQGDQPQHF. CDR3 bases: TGCAGCGTAGGACAGGGCGATCAGCCCCAGCATTTT.

The CDR3: CASTYTGTGELFF. The CDR3 DNA follows: TGTGCCAGCACTTATACCGGCACCGGGGAGCTGTTTTTT. The genes are TRBV25-1 and TRBJ2-2; D not resolved. Germline CDR1 is MGHDK and CDR2 is SYGVNS. The CDR3 spans 13 residues. V was trimmed by 7 bases and J by 4 bases, leaving 10 bases between them.

V is TRBV5-5 and J is TRBJ2-2, with TRBD2 matching over 7 bases. The CDR3 consists of 17 residues. The germline V gene has CDR1 SGHKS and CDR2 YYEKEE (reference sequence). Germline trimming cut 3 bases from V and 1 base from J; bases unmatched to any gene: 9. CDR3 in DNA: TGTGCCAGCAGCTCTGCTAGCGGCACAAAGAACACCGGGGAGCTGTTTTTT. Translating it yields CASSSASGTKNTGELFF.

The V call is TRBV4-3, the J call TRBJ2-5, with D possibly TRBD2 on 6 matching bases. The CDR3 loop spans 15 amino acids. CDR1 LGHNA and CDR2 YSLEER come from the germline V gene. Trimming took 0 bases from V and 3 from J, leaving 11 bases between them. CDR3 loop: CASSQDLAFEETQYF. In nucleotides, the CDR3 is TGCGCCAGCAGCCAAGATCTAGCGTTTGAAGAGACCCAGTACTTC.